A single sample is the source of the 22 T cell receptor beta chains below, sequenced in a study of liver allograft versus peripheral blood T cells. As for the study in general: Transplanted livers held T cell receptor repertoires, and these were compared with repertoires in recipients' peripheral blood.

Using its own MiXCR run on the reads, TCRdb lists one record per CDR3 protein. The data hold about 10,000 distinct CDR3 sequences, with about 20% observed a single time. The source of these receptors is a human patient who had a liver transplant. Some T cells may have originated in the graft donor.

This clonotype was seen many times. This rearrangement joins TRBV5-4 to TRBJ1-3, with unresolved D. The germline V and J ends were trimmed by 0 bases and 1 base, with 14 bases remaining between them. The CDR3 length is 17 residues. Per the germline V gene, CDR1 is SGHNT and CDR2 is YYREEE (reference sequence). The DNA for the CDR3 is TGTGCCAGCAGCTTGGGATCCAGGTCAGATTCTGGAAACACCATATATTTT. This encodes CASSLGSRSDSGNTIYF.

This chain uses TRBV5-6 with TRBJ2-7, with a tentative D call TRBD1 (5 bases). CDR3 length: 12 residues. Trimming cost V 4 bases and J 3 bases, with 8 bases left between them. Per the germline V gene, CDR1 is SGHDT and CDR2 is YYEEEE. This chain's CDR3 is CASSTDIYEQYF. In nucleotides, the CDR3 is TGTGCCAGCAGCACGGACATCTACGAGCAGTACTTC.

This clonotype was observed many times. J is TRBJ1-2 and V is TRBV24-1; D remains ambiguous. The CDR3 is 12 residues long. The V end was cut by 5 bases, the J end by 4 bases, with 7 bases between. Germline V gene sequence: CDR1 KGHDR, CDR2 SFDVKD. For the CDR3, the DNA is TGTGCCACCAGTGCAGGCAGCTATGGCTACACCTTC. It specifies CATSAGSYGYTF.

This clonotype was seen a few times. V is TRBV28 and J is TRBJ2-7; TRBD2 aligns across 7 bases. V shed 3 bases, J shed 2 bases, and the junction held 7 bases outside the gene matches. Germline V gene lookup returns CDR1 MDHEN and CDR2 SYDVKM. The CDR3 totals 15 residues. CDR3 amino acids: CASSFGGSRAYEQYF. As DNA, the CDR3 is TGTGCCAGCAGTTTTGGCGGGAGTAGGGCCTACGAGCAGTACTTC.

This clonotype is medium-sized within its sample. The gene calls are TRBV5-4 and TRBJ1-1, with 8 bases aligning to TRBD1. The J segment lost 4 bases and the V segment lost 4 bases, leaving 12 bases of the junction unmatched. CDR1 is SGHNT, CDR2 YYREEE, per germline (reference sequence). The CDR3 covers 16 residues. The CDR3 sequence is CASSPSGQGGATEAFF. The CDR3 DNA reads as TGTGCCAGCAGCCCTTCCGGACAGGGCGGTGCCACTGAAGCTTTCTTT. Full variable domain (missing parts from reference TRBV5-4 and TRBJ1-1): ETGVTQSPTHLIKTRGQQVTLRCSSQSGHNTVSWYQQALGQGPQFIFQYYREEENGRGNFPPRFSGLQFPNYSSELNVNALELDDSALYLCASSPSGQGGATEAFFGQGTRLTVV.

The chain employs TRBV20-1 and TRBJ1-5; 11 bases are a match to TRBD1. The CDR3 is made up of 14 amino acids. Unmatched junction bases numbered 2, after V lost 3 bases and J lost 4 bases. Germline CDR1 is DFQATT and CDR2 is SNEGSKA (reference sequence). The CDR3 coding sequence is TGCAGTGCTAGCCGGGACAGGGGGAATCAGCCCCAGCATTTT. Translated, it gives CSASRDRGNQPQHF.

This clonotype is medium-sized within its sample. CDR3: CASSYSTGLKNIQYF. The DNA of the CDR3 is TGTGCCAGCAGTTACTCGACAGGGTTGAAAAACATTCAGTACTTC. The chain joins TRBV6-6 to TRBJ2-4, with 7 bases that match TRBD1. V dropped 0 bases and J dropped 4; count of bases not matched to a gene: 3. The CDR3 runs to 15 residues. From germline, CDR1 is MNHNY and CDR2 SVGAGI (reference sequence).

By proportion, this clonotype is medium-sized. The chain has TRBV18 and TRBJ1-1; 7 bases are shared with TRBD1. J gave up 11 bases and V 2 bases, and 8 bases lay outside the gene matches. The CDR3 spans 13 residues. Germline CDR1 reads KGHSH; CDR2 reads LQKENI. In DNA, the CDR3 is TGTGCCAGCTCACCAGCTCAGGGGGTTGGGGCTTTCTTT. It is translated as CASSPAQGVGAFF. Full variable domain (outside the CDR3, taken from reference TRBV18 and TRBJ1-1): NAGVMQNPRHLVRRRGQEARLRCSPMKGHSHVYWYRQLPEEGLKFMVYLQKENIIDESGMPKERFSAEFPKEGPSILRIQQVVRGDSAAYFCASSPAQGVGAFFGQGTRLTVV.

This chain uses TRBV5-6 with TRBJ1-4, with no clear D. The V end lost 2 bases, the J end lost 5 bases, and 7 bases lay between the germline ends. The CDR3 length is 13 residues. From germline, CDR1 is SGHDT and CDR2 YYEEEE. The CDR3 coding sequence is TGTGCCAGCAGCTTACTTAGCAATGAAAAACTGTTTTTT. It is translated as CASSLLSNEKLFF.

This clonotype is categorized as medium-sized. The chain links TRBV29-1 to TRBJ2-1; D gene uncertain. The CDR3 runs 13 residues. In germline, CDR1 is SQVTM, CDR2 ANQGSEA. Deletions cut 4 bases from V and 4 bases from J, with 11 bases between. In nucleotides, the CDR3 is TGCAGCGTTGTGGGTGTGGGGTACAATGAGCAGTTCTTC. The encoded protein is CSVVGVGYNEQFF.

With respect to this clonotype: The junction and the germline gene differ at one end; a read error may be behind it. The chain has TRBV7-9 and TRBJ2-2; TRBD2 agrees at 10 bases. Germline CDR1 and CDR2: SEHNR and FQNEAQ (reference sequence). CDR3 length: 18 amino acids. In DNA, the CDR3 is TGTGCTAGCAGCTTTTCAGCGGGGGGGCGTTTCAGATCCGGGGAGCTGTTTTTT. Residues: CASSFSAGGRFRSGELFF.

By share, this clonotype ranks as medium-sized. V is TRBV18 and J is TRBJ2-7; D might be TRBD2 (6 bases). Germline values: CDR1 KGHSH, CDR2 LQKENI. Trimming pared 2 bases from V and 6 bases from J, leaving 17 bases between. This CDR3 region has 15 residues. The CDR3 DNA sequence: TGTGCCAGCTCACCAATTCAGGACCGGAGGGGCGAGCAGTACTTC. Protein product: CASSPIQDRRGEQYF.

This clonotype is medium-sized within its sample. This chain joins TRBV6-2 or TRBV6-3 and TRBJ2-2; 14 bases fit TRBD2. The ends lost 4 bases at V and 6 bases at J; junction bases unmatched: 10. The CDR3 totals 18 residues. From germline, CDR1 is MNHEY and CDR2 SVGEGT. CDR3 sequence reads: CASSSPGLAGAIPGELFF. In DNA form, the CDR3 reads TGTGCCAGCAGTTCCCCGGGACTAGCGGGAGCAATTCCCGGGGAGCTGTTTTTT.

This clonotype is a singleton in its sample. The CDR3 here is CSARDREGYNEQFF. CDR3 coding DNA: TGCAGTGCTAGAGATCGAGAGGGGTACAATGAGCAGTTCTTC. V is TRBV20-1 and J is TRBJ2-1; perhaps D is TRBD1 or TRBD2 (5 bases each). Per germline, CDR1 DFQATT and CDR2 SNEGSKA (reference sequence). Deletions cut 0 bases from V and 4 bases from J, with 10 bases between. The CDR3 has 14 amino acids.

This clonotype was observed many times. The chain is built from TRBV28 and TRBJ1-2; possible D gene TRBD1, 6 bases. V was shortened by 3 bases and J by 2 bases, with 7 bases between the two germline ends. Looked up from germline, CDR1 is MDHEN and CDR2 is SYDVKM. The CDR3 has 13 residues. The CDR3 is CASSFGQNYGYTF. Written as DNA, the CDR3 is TGTGCCAGCAGTTTTGGACAGAACTATGGCTACACCTTC.

By sample fraction, this clonotype is medium-sized. The chain recombines TRBV19 with TRBJ1-5; D is unclear. There are 13 residues in the CDR3. The V end lost 9 bases, the J end lost 3 bases, and 12 bases lay between the germline ends. Germline-derived CDR1 and CDR2 are LNHDA and SQIVND (reference sequence). The DNA of the CDR3 is TGTGCCAGCGCGGGGAGTAACAATCAGCCCCAGCATTTT. Translation gives CASAGSNNQPQHF.

This clonotype was seen ten or more times. The rearrangement uses TRBV6-6 and TRBJ2-3, with TRBD1 identical over 10 bases. Germline CDR1 and CDR2: MNHNY and SVGAGI (reference sequence). Germline trimming cut 6 bases from V and 5 bases from J; bases unmatched to any gene: 8. This CDR3 is built from 15 residues. The DNA of the CDR3 is TGTGCCAGCAGCCGGGACAGGGGTTCTGAAGATACGCAGTATTTT. It translates to CASSRDRGSEDTQYF.

This clonotype was observed a few times. The chain links TRBV28 to TRBJ2-4, with D possibly matching TRBD2 (5 bases). The V and J ends lost 6 bases and 16 bases respectively, with 16 bases between them. This CDR3 region has 11 residues. CDR1 and CDR2 (germline): MDHEN, SYDVKM. Written as DNA, the CDR3 is TGTGCCAGCAGGTCCGGGATCCTCCTCTACTTC. Encoded protein: CASRSGILLYF.

This clonotype qualifies as medium-sized. The genes are TRBV30 and TRBJ2-3; 7 nucleotides align to TRBD2. Germline CDR1 GTSNPN, CDR2 SVGIG (reference sequence). V shed 3 bases and J 2 bases; nucleotides not matched to a gene: 5. This CDR3 has 14 amino acids. CDR3 DNA: TGTGCCTGGAGGACAGCGGGGAACACAGATACGCAGTATTTT. Its translation: CAWRTAGNTDTQYF. The whole variable domain, filled in from reference TRBV30 and TRBJ2-3, reads SQTIHQWPATLVQPVGSPLSLECTVEGTSNPNLYWYRQAAGRGLQLLFYSVGIGQISSEVPQNLSASRPQDRQFILSSKKLLLSDSGFYLCAWRTAGNTDTQYFGPGTRLTVL.

As regards this clonotype: A read error may be the cause here, since a much bigger clone is one base away. The CDR3 loop is CVSRQLNTEAFF. The CDR3 coding sequence is TGTGTCAGCAGACAGTTGAACACTGAAGCTTTCTTT. The chain links TRBV6-1 to TRBJ1-1, with D maybe TRBD1 (5 bases). CDR3 length equals 12 residues. Germline V gene lookup returns CDR1 MNHNS and CDR2 SASEGT.

This clonotype ranks as medium-sized. V and J are TRBV10-3 and TRBJ1-5, with D perhaps matching TRBD1 (6 bases). V shed 6 bases and J shed 2 bases, with 11 bases lying between them. The CDR3 has 14 residues. Germline loops: CDR1 ENHRY, CDR2 SYGVKD. CDR3 loop: CAIRAGVGNQPQHF. CDR3 nucleotides: TGTGCCATCAGAGCAGGGGTAGGCAATCAGCCCCAGCATTTT.

The V and J genes are TRBV20-1 and TRBJ2-3; the match to TRBD2 covers 8 bases. Germline V CDR1 and CDR2: DFQATT, SNEGSKA (reference sequence). V lost 2 bases, J lost 0 bases, and 4 bases stayed unmatched. There are 15 residues in the CDR3. CDR3 bases: TGCAGTGCTAGACTGACTAGCGTGAGCACAGATACGCAGTATTTT. This sequence encodes CSARLTSVSTDTQYF.